These T cell receptor beta chains were read from a single sample in a study of beta chain features in type 1 diabetes. Sequenced by immunoSEQ multiplex PCR; TCRdb stores in-frame clones only, minus some. Among around 430,000 clones listed, about 32% were seen once. Sequencing input: naive CD4+ T cells from blood. These receptors were collected from a man aged 18-30 years in good health. Both conserved end residues are part of each CDR3. Clone size, where shown, is once, few, many, or a class for clones that have expanded.

v_gene	abundance	j_gene	len	CDR3aa
TRBV29-1	-	TRBJ2-7	13	CSVGLSTEGGQYF
TRBV10-3	-	TRBJ2-7	14	CAISGTGGSYEQYF
TRBV19	few	TRBJ2-3	12	CASSIWADTQYF
TRBV6-5	few	TRBJ2-1	13	CASSPLGRNEQFF
TRBV7-9	few	TRBJ2-7	14	CASSLAREPYEQYF
TRBV30	few	TRBJ1-1	14	CAWSVRLANTEAFF
TRBV14	few	TRBJ2-3	15	CASSQDTAATDTQYF
TRBV2	-	TRBJ1-2	12	CASRQGSDGYTF
TRBV30	few	TRBJ1-5	13	CAWGHGLNQPQHF
TRBV30	few	TRBJ2-2	17	CAWSVRWATANTGELFF
TRBV29-1	-	TRBJ2-7	13	CSVRSVMGGEQYF
TRBV4-3	-	TRBJ2-3	13	CASSLFSGSAQYF
TRBV30	few	TRBJ2-3	15	CAWSAGGHGTDTQYF
TRBV29-1	-	TRBJ2-5	14	CSVEDTGRGETQYF
TRBV14	-	TRBJ2-4	13	CASSRQGTNIQYF
TRBV4-1	-	TRBJ2-7	18	CASSQVALISGISYEQYF
TRBV5-4	-	TRBJ2-1	14	CASLRQGGDNEQFF
TRBV27	-	TRBJ2-1	16	CASSSGTGTPYNEQFF
TRBV7-3	-	TRBJ2-5	16	CASSPSAASGQETQYF
TRBV7-8	-	TRBJ1-5	15	CASSLGRVSNQPQHF
TRBV9	few	TRBJ2-5	15	CASSPVGLPAETQYF
TRBV25-1	few	TRBJ1-5	15	CASTRHLVEIQPQHF
TRBV19	-	TRBJ2-1	15	CASSQLDLSYNEQFF
TRBV29-1	few	TRBJ2-7	11	CSAGQGYEQYF
TRBV30	few	TRBJ2-5	12	CAWSRQGETQYF
TRBV30	-	TRBJ2-5	11	CAWGRSEVNHF
TRBV9	-	TRBJ1-1	14	CASSAGQGNTEAFF
TRBV30	-	TRBJ2-4	14	CAGGARVTKNIQYF
TRBV7-2	few	TRBJ2-3	11	CASGFTDTQYF
TRBV4-2	few	TRBJ1-1	15	CASSQTHRGDTEAFF
TRBV29-1	few	TRBJ1-4	13	CSVDFRDEEKLFF
TRBV5-1	few	TRBJ2-1	16	CASSPGTSGRRYEQFF
TRBV5-1	-	TRBJ2-5	14	CASITLPGEETQYF
TRBV7-2	few	TRBJ2-1	18	CASSFNEMAVAAQNEQFF
TRBV7-2	-	TRBJ2-3	12	CASSSRPDTQYF
TRBV30	-	TRBJ2-1	14	CAWSVLLAGGEQFF
TRBV29-1	-	TRBJ2-3	10	CSAGADTQYF
TRBV30	-	TRBJ1-2	13	CAWSIRGAGGYTF
TRBV29-1	-	TRBJ2-7	12	CSVLGGGFEQYF
TRBV7-2	few	TRBJ2-7	14	CASSPTGYSYEQYF
TRBV29-1	few	TRBJ2-7	13	CSVRTSGTYEQYF
TRBV14	-	TRBJ1-3	15	CASSQGGATGNTIYF